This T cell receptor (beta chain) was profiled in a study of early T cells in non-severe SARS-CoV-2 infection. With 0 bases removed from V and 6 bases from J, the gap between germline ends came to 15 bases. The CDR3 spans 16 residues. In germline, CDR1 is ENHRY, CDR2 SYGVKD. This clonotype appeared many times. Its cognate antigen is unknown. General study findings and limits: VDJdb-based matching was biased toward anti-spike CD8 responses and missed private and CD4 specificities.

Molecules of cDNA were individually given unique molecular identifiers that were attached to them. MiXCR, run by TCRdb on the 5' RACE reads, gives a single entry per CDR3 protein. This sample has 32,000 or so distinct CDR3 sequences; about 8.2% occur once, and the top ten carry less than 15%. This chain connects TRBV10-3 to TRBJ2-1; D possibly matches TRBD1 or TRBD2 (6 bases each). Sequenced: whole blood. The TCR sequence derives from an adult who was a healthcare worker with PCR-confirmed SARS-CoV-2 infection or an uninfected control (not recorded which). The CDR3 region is CAISESRGEVGNEQFF. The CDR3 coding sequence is TGTGCCATCAGTGAGTCGAGGGGGGAGGTTGGCAATGAGCAGTTCTTC.